This T cell receptor (beta chain) was obtained from a study of cytomegalovirus exposure and HLA in healthy donors. The CDR3 spans 16 residues. V was pared by 2 bases and J by 7 bases, with 16 bases between. CDR1 and CDR2 (germline): SGDLS, YYNGEE. The sample holds one count of this clone. The PCR employed 60 Vbeta primers together with 13 Jbeta primers. The method was immunoSEQ multiplex PCR; TCRdb's version includes in-frame clones alone and lacks a portion of them. Among under 150,000 clones, roughly 79% were seen once, and the ten largest hold around 1.6%. The V call is TRBV9, the J call TRBJ1-6; no firm D call. The origin of this receptor is a woman aged 18-29 years in good health and CMV-seronegative. The sequenced sample was PBMCs. The CDR3 region is CASSVESGRRNSPLHF. CDR3 coding DNA: TGTGCCAGCAGCGTTGAGTCCGGGAGACGAAATTCACCCCTCCACTTT.